These T cell receptor beta chains were read from a single sample in a study of T cell responses to AZD1222 COVID-19 vaccine. Profiling relied on immunoSEQ multiplex PCR, and the TCRdb table lists in-frame clones only, not all of them. The sample records about 130,000 clones, over 75% being singletons. This material consisted of peripheral blood, taken on day 0 of AZD1222 vaccination. These receptors originate from an adult in good health. CDR3s include the opening cysteine and the closing phenylalanine or tryptophan. D genes are given only for firm matches. Size is omitted from some rows. Given values are once, few, many or a class for expanded clones.

clone_size	v_call	cdr3_length	d_call	j_call	cdr3_nt	cdr3_aa
-	TRBV7-9	15	-	TRBJ1-5	TGTGCCAGCAGCCGGAGAGGGGGTGATAATCAGCCCCAGCATTTT	CASSRRGGDNQPQHF
-	TRBV7-3	15	-	TRBJ1-1	TGTGCCAGCAGCCCCCGCCAGGGCCTTGGCACTGAAGCTTTCTTT	CASSPRQGLGTEAFF
-	TRBV7-8	17	-	TRBJ2-3	TGTGCCAGCAGCTTTACAGTCAGGCAAGGTTTAGTAGATACGCAGTATTTT	CASSFTVRQGLVDTQYF
-	TRBV9	16	-	TRBJ1-3	TGTGCCAGCAGCTCACCTGCGGGGGGAGGAGGAAACACCATATATTTT	CASSSPAGGGGNTIYF
few	TRBV19	13	-	TRBJ1-1	TGTGCCAGTAGTATATTGGTGAACACTGAAGCTTTCTTT	CASSILVNTEAFF
-	TRBV28	18	-	TRBJ1-6	TGTGCCAGCAGTTCCGGACGGGGGCAGAGCTCCTATAATTCACCCCTCCACTTT	CASSSGRGQSSYNSPLHF
-	TRBV18	20	-	TRBJ1-6	TGTGCCAGCTCACCTCAGATGGCCCAACGACAGAGCTCCTATAATTCACCCCTCCACTTT	CASSPQMAQRQSSYNSPLHF
-	TRBV18	16	-	TRBJ2-7	TGTGCCAGCTCACCCTCAGACAGGCACGCTACCTACGAGCAGTACTTC	CASSPSDRHATYEQYF
once	TRBV23-1	17	-	TRBJ1-5	TGCGCCAGCAGTCAATCGAGGGGGGACCCGGGCAATCAGCCCCAGCATTTT	CASSQSRGDPGNQPQHF
-	TRBV2	15	-	TRBJ1-4	TGTGCCAGCATCTATAAGCAGGGGTATAATGAAAAACTGTTTTTT	CASIYKQGYNEKLFF
-	TRBV12-3/TRBV12-4	12	-	TRBJ1-2	TGTGCCAGCAGTTTTTACCGCTATGGCTACACCTTC	CASSFYRYGYTF
-	TRBV18	17	-	TRBJ2-3	TGTGCCAGCTCACCGCAGGCGAAGGCCCTGGTCGCAGATACGCAGTATTTT	CASSPQAKALVADTQYF
-	TRBV11-3	14	-	TRBJ2-2	TGTGCCAGCAGCTTAGAAGGAAGTCGCGGGGAGCTGTTTTTT	CASSLEGSRGELFF
-	TRBV6-5	15	TRBD1	TRBJ1-1	TGTGCCAGCAGTTACTCGATGCAGGGGGCGACTGAAGCTTTCTTT	CASSYSMQGATEAFF
-	TRBV7-9	13	-	TRBJ2-5	TGTGCCAGCAGTCTCGGCGGAAAAGAGACCCAGTACTTC	CASSLGGKETQYF
-	TRBV7-3	15	TRBD2	TRBJ2-1	TGTGCCAGCAGTGTTAGCGGGGGGTCCTACAATGAGCAGTTCTTC	CASSVSGGSYNEQFF
-	TRBV10-3	15	TRBD1	TRBJ1-2	TGTGCCATCAGTGAGCGAACAGGGGTAGGTTATGGCTACACCTTC	CAISERTGVGYGYTF
few	TRBV7-2	17	-	TRBJ1-6	TGTGCCAGCAGCTTAGTTCTCGGGGGCTCCTATAATTCACCCCTCCACTTT	CASSLVLGGSYNSPLHF
-	TRBV19	15	-	TRBJ2-2	TGTGCCAGTAGTCGCACGGGCCTGAACACCGGGGAGCTGTTTTTT	CASSRTGLNTGELFF
-	TRBV20-1	12	-	TRBJ1-4	TGCAGTGCTAGTGTCTCTTATGAAAAACTGTTTTTT	CSASVSYEKLFF
-	TRBV6-5	13	-	TRBJ1-1	TGTGCCAGCAGTTGGGTTGTGAACACTGAAGCTTTCTTT	CASSWVVNTEAFF
-	TRBV28	12	-	TRBJ2-2	TGTGCCAGCAGTTTCCACACCGGGGAGCTGTTTTTT	CASSFHTGELFF
-	TRBV4-3	14	-	TRBJ1-2	TGCGCCAGCAGCCAAGTGACGGGAAGCTATGGCTACACCTTC	CASSQVTGSYGYTF
-	TRBV3-1/TRBV3-2	18	TRBD1	TRBJ2-7	TGTGCCAGCAGCCAATACACGGTAATAGGGGACAGCTACTACGAGCAGTACTTC	CASSQYTVIGDSYYEQYF
-	TRBV11-2	15	-	TRBJ2-1	TGTGCCAGCAGCTTAGTAGGGAGAGATTTGAATGAGCAGTTCTTC	CASSLVGRDLNEQFF
-	TRBV9	15	TRBD1	TRBJ1-4	TGTGCCAGCAGCGCCGGACAGGGTCCTAATGAAAAACTGTTTTTT	CASSAGQGPNEKLFF
-	TRBV7-3	16	-	TRBJ2-1	TGTGCCAGCAGCTCCGCGGCAGGGAGCTCCTACAATGAGCAGTTCTTC	CASSSAAGSSYNEQFF
-	TRBV6-2/TRBV6-3	15	TRBD1	TRBJ1-5	TGTGCCAGCAGTCTAACCAGGGGGCGGAACCAGCCCCAGCATTTT	CASSLTRGRNQPQHF
-	TRBV4-1	16	TRBD1	TRBJ1-2	TGCGCCAGCAGCGTAGGCCCCGAGGGGGCGAGGGATGGCTACACCTTC	CASSVGPEGARDGYTF
few	TRBV19	16	TRBD2	TRBJ2-2	TGTGCCAGTAGTATCCCGAGGACTAGCGGGGGCCGGGAGCTGTTTTTT	CASSIPRTSGGRELFF
-	TRBV6-5	15	-	TRBJ1-4	TGTGCCAGCAGTTTCGGTGGGCTCACACCCGGGGAACTGTTTTTT	CASSFGGLTPGELFF
-	TRBV3-1/TRBV3-2	17	TRBD2	TRBJ2-7	TGTGCCAGCAGCCAAGATTGGAGCGGGGGGGCGTCCTACGAGCAGTACTTC	CASSQDWSGGASYEQYF
-	TRBV5-8	13	-	TRBJ2-2	TGTGCCAGCGCGGACAGCTTCACCGGGGAGCTGTTTTTT	CASADSFTGELFF
-	TRBV7-2	15	TRBD2	TRBJ2-1	TGTGCCAGCAGCTTAGGTCTAGCGGGTAACAATGAGCAGTTCTTC	CASSLGLAGNNEQFF
once	TRBV19	15	-	TRBJ2-2	TGTGCCAGTAGTATAAGAGCCTATGGGACCGGGGAGCTGTTTTTT	CASSIRAYGTGELFF
-	TRBV5-6	14	-	TRBJ2-7	TGTGCCAGCAGCTTGGAACCTAGCTCCTACGAGCAGTACTTC	CASSLEPSSYEQYF
-	TRBV5-1	14	TRBD1	TRBJ1-2	TGCGCCAGCAGCCTCCGGGACAGGGCGGATGGCTACACCTTC	CASSLRDRADGYTF
-	TRBV7-2	14	-	TRBJ1-1	TGTGCCAGCAGCCAGCGAGCAGGGTTCACTGAAGCTTTCTTT	CASSQRAGFTEAFF
once	TRBV10-1	14	TRBD1	TRBJ2-7	TGCGCCAGCAGTGATACAGGGGGCACTGGATTGCAGTACTTC	CASSDTGGTGLQYF
-	TRBV28	12	-	TRBJ2-7	TGTGCCAGCAGTCCCCCTAGGGGCGAGCAGTACTTC	CASSPPRGEQYF
few	TRBV4-2	15	-	TRBJ1-2	TGTGCCAGCAGCCAAGAACCCAGGGTGAACTATGGCTACACCTTC	CASSQEPRVNYGYTF
few	TRBV10-3	14	TRBD1	TRBJ1-1	TGTGCCACGCTCCGGGACAGGGTGAACACTGAAGCTTTCTTT	CATLRDRVNTEAFF
-	TRBV2	12	-	TRBJ1-5	TGTGCCAGCAGTGGCATTTATCAGCCCCAGCATTTT	CASSGIYQPQHF
-	TRBV7-8	14	-	TRBJ2-3	TGTGCCAGCAGCTTAGCTTTATACACAGATACGCAGTATTTT	CASSLALYTDTQYF
-	TRBV27	15	-	TRBJ2-1	TGTGCCAGCAGTTTATCCCCCACCGCCTACAATGAGCAGTTCTTC	CASSLSPTAYNEQFF
-	TRBV3-1/TRBV3-2	13	-	TRBJ1-4	TGTGCCAGCAGCCAAGGGTTACTTGAAAAACTGTTTTTT	CASSQGLLEKLFF
-	TRBV4-1	14	TRBD2	TRBJ2-1	TGCGCCAGCAGCCCTAGCGGGGGGGCGCAAGAGCAGTTCTTC	CASSPSGGAQEQFF
-	TRBV5-1	14	-	TRBJ1-3	TGCGCCAGCAGCAGGGACACCTCTGGAAACACCATATATTTT	CASSRDTSGNTIYF
-	TRBV29-1	16	-	TRBJ2-7	TGCAGCGTTGAAAGGCGGGACAGTTCTCTGCGCTACGAGCAGTACTTC	CSVERRDSSLRYEQYF
-	TRBV27	13	-	TRBJ1-4	TGTGCCAGCAGTTGGCCGGGAAATGAAAAACTGTTTTTT	CASSWPGNEKLFF
-	TRBV2	15	-	TRBJ1-5	TGTGCCAGCAGTGCCGCCAGACCTATCGATCAGCCCCAGCATTTT	CASSAARPIDQPQHF
-	TRBV7-6	12	-	TRBJ1-4	TGTGCCAGCAGCATCAAAAATGAAAAACTGTTTTTT	CASSIKNEKLFF